The clone carrying this T cell receptor beta chain has a single count. This same CDR3 is encoded by further DNA sequences in the sample. The data originate from a study of blood T cell repertoires in COVID-19. Sequencing used immunoSEQ multiplex PCR; TCRdb keeps in-frame clones, though not all of them. The repertoire includes almost 250,000 clones, roughly 86% of them detected once, and 5% to 7% sits in the top ten. The ends lost 4 bases at V and 7 bases at J; junction bases unmatched: 2. The V gene's germline CDR1 is SNHLY and CDR2 FYNNEI. The CDR3 is 14 amino acids. V and J are TRBV2 and TRBJ1-6, with TRBD1 matching over 9 bases. This receptor was obtained from an elderly woman with COVID-19, enrolled during active disease. The sequencing input was peripheral blood. The CDR3 DNA sequence: TGTGCCAGCAGTGGGACAGGGGTAAATTCACCCCTCCACTTT. Translation: CASSGTGVNSPLHF.